Presented here are 5 T cell receptor beta chains from one specimen sequenced in a study of blood T cell repertoires in COVID-19. Repertoires were generated with immunoSEQ multiplex PCR, while TCRdb's copy carries only in-frame clones and drops some. This table holds fewer than 110,000 clones, about 80% found once. Sequencing was done on a sample of peripheral blood. These receptor sequences come from a human donor in a cohort sampled during active COVID-19.

The gene calls are TRBV2 and TRBJ1-4; 8 nucleotides align to TRBD1. Germline V CDR1 and CDR2: SNHLY, FYNNEI. V trimming: 4 bases; J trimming: 3 bases; junction bases outside the gene matches: 7. This CDR3 region has 16 residues. The CDR3 region is CASSGGQGSANEKLFF. The CDR3 nucleotides read TGTGCCAGCAGTGGAGGACAGGGTTCAGCTAATGAAAAACTGTTTTTT.

The chain couples TRBV6-2 or TRBV6-3 to TRBJ1-4; TRBD1 is a possible D gene (5 bases). Trimming pared 6 bases from V and 8 bases from J, leaving 19 bases between. CDR3 size: 15 residues. Germline CDR1 is MNHEY and CDR2 is SVGEGT. CDR3 nucleotides: TGTGCCAGCAGCCTTTCTATTCCTCGGGGGGAAAAACTGTTTTTT. Protein sequence: CASSLSIPRGEKLFF.

The rearrangement joins TRBV21-1 to TRBJ1-2; the D segment call TRBD1 is taken from the table without a DNA check. TRBV21-1 is recorded as a pseudogene. The CDR3 covers 14 residues. The CDR3 sequence: CASAQGPHNYGYTF. The CDR3 DNA sequence: TGTGCCAGCGCGCAGGGGCCCCATAACTATGGCTACACCTTC.

The CDR3 bases are TGTGCCAGCACGGACAGGGGGTTGAGGGACAAAGAGACCCAGTACTTC. It codes for CASTDRGLRDKETQYF. The chain combines TRBV2 with TRBJ2-5; 10 positions match TRBD1. Trimming took 7 bases from V and 3 from J; bases not matched to a gene: 11. The CDR3 loop spans 16 amino acids. Germline V gene sequence: CDR1 SNHLY, CDR2 FYNNEI. The full variable domain, rest sourced from reference TRBV2 and TRBJ2-5, is EPEVTQTPSHQVTQMGQEVILRCVPISNHLYFYWYRQILGQKVEFLVSFYNNEISEKSEIFDDQFSVERPDGSNFTLKIRSTKLEDSAMYFCASTDRGLRDKETQYFGPGTRLLVL.

V usage is TRBV4-1 and J usage is TRBJ1-4; the D gene is possibly TRBD1 (6 bases). V gave up 0 bases and J gave up 8 bases, with 16 bases separating them. The CDR3 spans 16 residues. CDR1 and CDR2 (germline): MGHRA, YSYEKL. CDR3 coding DNA: TGCGCCAGCAGCCAAGATCCCGGGACATCGGCCGAAAAACTGTTTTTT. Translation gives CASSQDPGTSAEKLFF.